The 27 T cell receptor beta chains listed next were all sequenced from one sample in a study of T cell repertoires in cytomegalovirus infection. No antigen has been assigned to these receptors. TCRdb recomputed calls from the reads with MiXCR, one row per CDR3 protein. The sample consists of approximately 220,000 distinct CDR3 sequences, roughly 34% of them appearing once. The input for sequencing was CD8+ T cells from cultured PBMCs, taken from culture after CMV antigen stimulation. The source is a human donor in good health (CMV status not recorded). Some clones in this sample may be carry-over from other donors' samples.

This clonotype was recorded many times. DNA of the CDR3: TGTGCCAGCAGCTTTCAGGGGGCGGTAGGGACAGATACGCAGTATTTT. Encoded protein: CASSFQGAVGTDTQYF. The V and J genes are TRBV7-8 and TRBJ2-3, with TRBD1 matching 8 bases. J lost 3 bases, V lost 3 bases, and 8 bases had no gene match. CDR3 length: 16 amino acids. Germline assignment: CDR1 SGHVS and CDR2 FQNEAQ.

This clonotype was counted a few times. The chain has TRBV5-6 and TRBJ1-1; no clear D. Per the germline V gene, CDR1 is SGHDT and CDR2 is YYEEEE. V was trimmed by 0 bases and J by 0 bases, leaving 15 bases between them. This CDR3 comprises 17 residues. Here the CDR3 DNA reads TGTGCCAGCAGCTTGGAGCGGCGGGCCATCATGAACACTGAAGCTTTCTTT. It codes for CASSLERRAIMNTEAFF.

This sequence joins TRBV29-1 and TRBJ2-1; 10 bases are a match to TRBD2. Germline V gene sequence: CDR1 SQVTM, CDR2 ANQGSEA. V lost 8 bases, J lost 1 base, and 5 bases stayed unmatched. There are 14 residues in the CDR3. CDR3 region: CSPKLAGSYNEQFF. CDR3 in DNA: TGCAGCCCCAAACTAGCGGGGTCCTACAATGAGCAGTTCTTC.

This clonotype was detected many times. This chain connects TRBV7-2 to TRBJ1-1; TRBD1 might be the D (5 bases). The CDR3 is 15 amino acids. V dropped 3 bases and J dropped 0 bases, with 11 bases sitting between them. The germline gives CDR1 SGHTA, CDR2 FQGNSA. For the CDR3, the DNA is TGTGCCAGCAGCTTGGGACGGACACTGAACACTGAAGCTTTCTTT. Its protein is CASSLGRTLNTEAFF.

This clonotype was seen only a few times. The chain joins TRBV7-6 to TRBJ1-4, with D tentatively TRBD1 (5 bases). The length of the CDR3 is 14 residues. Germline V gene sequence: CDR1 SGHVS, CDR2 FNYEAQ. V was trimmed by 4 bases and J by 1 base, leaving 7 bases between them. The CDR3 region is CASSWGETNEKLFF. Written as DNA, the CDR3 is TGTGCCAGCAGCTGGGGGGAAACTAATGAAAAACTGTTTTTT. Supplemented by reference TRBV7-6 and TRBJ1-4, the full variable domain reads GAGVSQSPRYKVTKRGQDVALRCDPISGHVSLYWYRQALGQGPEFLTYFNYEAQQDKSGLPNDRFSAERPEGSISTLTIQRTEQRDSAMYRCASSWGETNEKLFFGSGTQLSVL.

The gene calls are TRBV7-9 and TRBJ2-7, with 8 nucleotides matching TRBD1. The CDR3 is made up of 16 amino acids. CDR1 SEHNR and CDR2 FQNEAQ come from the germline V gene (reference sequence). The junction had 13 bases not matched to a gene; V was cut back by 5 bases and J by 4 bases. The CDR3 DNA sequence: TGTGCCAGCAGCGGCCAGGGACAGGACCGTGTGTACGAGCAGTACTTC. It encodes CASSGQGQDRVYEQYF.

The J gene is TRBJ2-5, the V gene TRBV4-1; a weak D match, TRBD1 (6 bases). Germline CDR1 is MGHRA and CDR2 is YSYEKL. The CDR3 spans 16 residues. V was shortened by 3 bases and J by 3 bases, with 17 bases between the two germline ends. The CDR3 sequence: CASSQAGATVKETQYF. The CDR3 coding sequence is TGCGCCAGCAGCCAGGCAGGGGCTACTGTAAAAGAGACCCAGTACTTC.

This sequence joins TRBV11-2 and TRBJ2-1; 12 positions agree with TRBD2. This CDR3 spans 15 amino acids. The V gene end was trimmed by 5 bases and the J gene end by 8 bases; junction bases not matched to a gene: 7. Per the germline V gene, CDR1 is SGHAT and CDR2 is FQNNGV. As DNA, the CDR3 is TGTGCCAGCAGCCAGACTAGCGGGAGTGCGGATGAGCAGTTCTTC. Translating gives CASSQTSGSADEQFF.

The chain recombines TRBV7-9 with TRBJ1-1; TRBD1 might be the D (5 bases). In germline, CDR1 is SEHNR, CDR2 FQNEAQ (reference sequence). This CDR3 has 17 residues. Trimming left V 3 bases short and J 5 bases short, with 22 bases between. CDR3 protein: CASSFGGVKAWRTEAFF. In DNA form, the CDR3 reads TGTGCCAGCAGCTTTGGAGGGGTAAAGGCATGGAGGACTGAAGCTTTCTTT. Together with reference TRBV7-9 and TRBJ1-1, the CDR3 gives the full variable domain: DTGVSQNPRHKITKRGQNVTFRCDPISEHNRLYWYRQTLGQGPEFLTYFQNEAQLEKSRLLSDRFSAERPKGSFSTLEIQRTEQGDSAMYLCASSFGGVKAWRTEAFFGQGTRLTVV.

In its sample, this clonotype was seen a few times. The genes are TRBV10-2 and TRBJ2-7; TRBD2 matches at 10 bases. V gave up 3 bases and J gave up 5 bases; unmatched junction bases: 1. The germline V gene encodes CDR1 WSHSY and CDR2 SAAADI. CDR3 length: 13 amino acids. The CDR3 reads CASSDTSGNEQYF. DNA of the CDR3: TGCGCCAGCAGTGACACTAGCGGGAACGAGCAGTACTTC.

The CDR3 nucleotides are TGTGCCAGCAGCCCTTGGGGGAGCGGAGGCTACGAGCAGTACTTC. This gives the protein CASSPWGSGGYEQYF. This sequence joins TRBV14 and TRBJ2-7; D may be TRBD1 or TRBD2 (5 bases each). The CDR3 has 15 residues. Trimming removed 4 bases at V and 3 bases at J, with 16 bases between. In germline, CDR1 is SGHDN, CDR2 FVKESK.

The chain uses TRBV19 and TRBJ1-6; no reliable D call. The CDR3 runs to 12 residues. Germline V gene data show CDR1 as LNHDA and CDR2 as SQIVND (reference sequence). The V end was cut by 6 bases, the J end by 10 bases, with 10 bases between. The CDR3 DNA follows: TGTGCCAGTAGGACCCCTGAGTCACCCCTCCACTTT. Encoded protein: CASRTPESPLHF.

This clonotype was seen a few times. The chain employs TRBV27 and TRBJ2-5; 7 positions agree with TRBD1. CDR1 and CDR2 from the germline V gene are MNHEY and SMNVEV (reference sequence). V shed 5 bases and J 0 bases; nucleotides not matched to a gene: 6. The CDR3 runs to 15 residues. CDR3 coding DNA: TGTGCCAGCAGTCCCTCGGACAGGAACCAAGAGACCCAGTACTTC. The encoded protein is CASSPSDRNQETQYF.

V gene TRBV12-5 combines with J gene TRBJ1-2, with 8 bases lining up with TRBD1. From germline, CDR1 is LGHNT and CDR2 FRNRAP. The CDR3 spans 15 residues. V lost 6 bases to trimming and J lost 8 bases; unmatched junction nucleotides: 14. This chain's CDR3 is CASGITGTGLFGYTF. Written as DNA, the CDR3 is TGTGCTAGTGGGATAACCGGGACAGGACTCTTCGGCTACACCTTC.

The chain has TRBV12-3 or TRBV12-4 and TRBJ2-6; D remains ambiguous. This CDR3 has 15 residues. The ends were cut back, 6 bases at V and 3 bases at J, with 12 bases in the middle. The CDR3 loop reads CASSYIEFGANVLTF. In DNA, the CDR3 is TGTGCCAGCAGCTACATAGAATTTGGGGCCAACGTCCTGACTTTC.

The chain links TRBV28 to TRBJ2-5; the D gene is possibly TRBD1 (5 bases). The germline CDR1 and CDR2 sequences are MDHEN and SYDVKM. Trimming removed 3 bases at V and 1 base at J, with 18 bases between. The CDR3 sequence is 17 residues long. DNA for the CDR3: TGTGCCAGCAGTTTTGGAAGGGGCACTCAATTCCAAGAGACCCAGTACTTC. Amino acids: CASSFGRGTQFQETQYF.

In this sample, this clonotype turned up a few times. The rearrangement links TRBV6-5 to TRBJ1-1; D unclear. Germline V gives CDR1 MNHEY, CDR2 SVGAGI. This CDR3 contains 15 residues. With 0 bases removed from V and 0 bases from J, the gap between germline ends came to 8 bases. The CDR3: CASSYSRLLNTEAFF. The CDR3 coding sequence is TGTGCCAGCAGTTACTCGCGACTGCTGAACACTGAAGCTTTCTTT.

This clonotype appeared many times. In nucleotides, the CDR3 is TGTGCCAGCAGCTTAGTGGGCCGCACAGATACGCAGTATTTT. Protein sequence: CASSLVGRTDTQYF. This chain links TRBV7-8 with TRBJ2-3; D gene ambiguous. CDR1 and CDR2 from the germline V gene are SGHVS and FQNEAQ. The ends were cut back, 1 base at V and 1 base at J, with 6 bases in the middle. This CDR3 comprises 14 residues.

The V call is TRBV4-2, the J call TRBJ2-7; D remains unclear. The ends were cut back, 0 bases at V and 1 base at J, with 13 bases in the middle. The CDR3 loop spans 16 amino acids. CDR1 is LGHNA and CDR2 is YNFKEQ in the germline V gene. Here the CDR3 DNA reads TGTGCCAGCAGCCAAGATAGGCACGGGCCATCCTACGAGCAGTACTTC. This translates into CASSQDRHGPSYEQYF.

Points on this clonotype: This may be a read error, as it is one base from a much larger clone. The chain uses TRBV7-6 and TRBJ1-1; 8 nucleotides agree with TRBD1. V dropped 6 bases and J dropped 8; count of bases not matched to a gene: 5. The CDR3 runs to 12 residues. CDR1 and CDR2 from the germline V gene are SGHVS and FNYEAQ. The CDR3 spells CASRAGQGEAFF. The CDR3 DNA follows: TGTGCCAGCAGGGCAGGACAGGGCGAAGCTTTCTTT.

This clonotype was seen more than once but under ten times. The genes are TRBV14 and TRBJ2-7; D is perhaps TRBD1 or TRBD2 (5 bases each). The CDR3 sequence is 14 residues long. Germline CDR1 and CDR2: SGHDN and FVKESK. V was trimmed by 1 base and J by 3 bases, leaving 10 bases between them. The CDR3 region has the DNA TGTGCCAGCAGCCAAGGGGTGGGGGTCTACGAGCAGTACTTC. Protein product: CASSQGVGVYEQYF.

In this sample, this clonotype turned up a few times. The chain is built from TRBV7-3 and TRBJ2-2; D is uncertain. Germline assignment: CDR1 SGHTA and CDR2 FQGTGA. CDR3 length: 13 amino acids. V was trimmed by 2 bases and J by 8 bases, leaving 9 bases between them. The CDR3 DNA sequence: TGTGCCAGCAGCTTATTGGCTTATGGGGAGCTGTTTTTT. It specifies CASSLLAYGELFF.

The chain couples TRBV25-1 to TRBJ1-1; 12 positions agree with TRBD1. Unmatched junction bases numbered 6, after V lost 4 bases and J lost 3 bases. Germline CDR1 and CDR2: MGHDK and SYGVNS. There are 16 residues in the CDR3. CDR3 amino acids: CASSVRDRGPHTEAFF. DNA of the CDR3: TGTGCCAGCAGTGTCCGGGACAGGGGGCCACACACTGAAGCTTTCTTT.

The genes are TRBV6-1 and TRBJ2-1; 11 bases fit TRBD2. The CDR3 has 15 amino acids. The junction had 11 bases not matched to a gene; V was cut back by 8 bases and J by 8 bases. Germline CDR1 is MNHNS and CDR2 is SASEGT. The CDR3 region is CASEPGLAAGYEQFF. The CDR3 nucleotides are TGTGCCAGCGAGCCGGGACTAGCGGCCGGCTATGAGCAGTTCTTC.

The chain joins TRBV2 to TRBJ1-1; no definite D call. This CDR3 comprises 14 residues. Trimming pared 3 bases from V and 1 base from J, leaving 9 bases between. Germline V gene data show CDR1 as SNHLY and CDR2 as FYNNEI. The CDR3 loop reads CASSESQENTEAFF. The CDR3 DNA is TGTGCCAGCAGTGAGAGCCAGGAGAACACTGAAGCTTTCTTT. Filled out from reference TRBV2 and TRBJ1-1, the complete variable domain reads EPEVTQTPSHQVTQMGQEVILRCVPISNHLYFYWYRQILGQKVEFLVSFYNNEISEKSEIFDDQFSVERPDGSNFTLKIRSTKLEDSAMYFCASSESQENTEAFFGQGTRLTVV.

The gene calls are TRBV29-1 and TRBJ2-1; D gene unclear. The CDR3 contains 12 residues. Trimming stripped 5 bases from V and 4 bases from J, with 9 bases between. Germline loops: CDR1 SQVTM, CDR2 ANQGSEA. The CDR3 sequence is CSVLGLYNEQFF. The CDR3 coding sequence is TGCAGCGTTCTAGGGTTATACAATGAGCAGTTCTTC.

A note on this clonotype: The conserved phenylalanine or tryptophan is not found at the CDR3 terminus, so this likely reflects a read error. The chain couples TRBV6-6 to TRBJ2-1; 8 positions agree with TRBD2. The CDR3 sequence is 15 residues long. Germline loops: CDR1 MNHNY, CDR2 SVGAGI (reference sequence). The ends lost 2 bases at V and 5 bases at J; junction bases unmatched: 5. The CDR3 region is CASSYNRGGNNEQFL. CDR3 DNA sequence: TGTGCCAGCAGTTACAATCGGGGGGGGAACAATGAGCAGTTCTTA.